The 17 T cell receptor beta chains below come from one sample, sequenced in a study of identical twins. One entry per CDR3 protein, called by TCRdb with MiXCR from the 5' RACE reads. The repertoire holds 500,000 to 650,000 distinct CDR3 sequences, with 7.1% as singletons. These same records also appear under a second study, on yellow fever vaccine responses in identical twins.

The sequenced sample consisted of PBMCs. These receptors came from a woman aged 18-29 years in good health.

This clonotype appeared many times. The V call is TRBV2, the J call TRBJ2-7; perhaps TRBD2 as D (5 bases). This CDR3 is built from 14 residues. CDR1 is SNHLY, CDR2 FYNNEI, per germline. V dropped 1 base and J dropped 2 bases, with 9 bases sitting between them. The CDR3 sequence is CASSEEAAAYEQYF. Here the CDR3 DNA reads TGTGCCAGCAGTGAAGAGGCAGCGGCCTACGAGCAGTACTTC.

Of note for this clonotype: The junction departs from germline at one end; a sequencing error may be responsible. This chain uses TRBV20-1 with TRBJ1-1; tentatively, D is TRBD1 (6 bases). Germline V gene sequence: CDR1 DFQATT, CDR2 SNEGSKA (reference sequence). This CDR3 region has 13 residues. CDR3: CNARVTGSDEAFF. The CDR3, as DNA: TGCAATGCTAGGGTAACAGGGTCCGATGAAGCTTTCTTT.

The chain combines TRBV12-3 or TRBV12-4 with TRBJ1-4; D is unclear. V was pared by 6 bases and J by 8 bases, with 13 bases between. The CDR3 totals 13 residues. In DNA form, the CDR3 reads TGTGCCAGCAGCCAGACGGTGTCCGAAAAACTGTTTTTT. This codes for CASSQTVSEKLFF.

This clonotype was counted a few times. The V call is TRBV7-9, the J call TRBJ2-2; D perhaps matches TRBD2 (6 bases). CDR1 is SEHNR and CDR2 is FQNEAQ in the germline V gene (reference sequence). The length of the CDR3 is 14 residues. Trimming removed 4 bases from V and 6 bases from J, with 12 bases in between. The DNA of the CDR3 is TGTGCCAGCAGCTCCACGCTAGCGTCCGGGGAGCTGTTTTTT. This sequence encodes CASSSTLASGELFF.

There are a few counts of this clonotype. The chain has TRBV10-1 and TRBJ1-6; 11 nucleotides match TRBD1. Germline CDR1 is WNHNN and CDR2 is SYGVQD (reference sequence). The CDR3 is 15 residues long. V shed 6 bases and J 6 bases; nucleotides not matched to a gene: 4. The CDR3 here is CASRRDRGINSPLHF. CDR3 bases: TGCGCCAGCAGGAGGGACAGGGGGATTAATTCACCCCTCCACTTT.

The gene calls are TRBV29-1 and TRBJ2-1; D remains ambiguous. With 4 bases removed from V and 0 bases from J, the gap between germline ends came to 10 bases. This CDR3 is built from 14 residues. Germline-derived CDR1 and CDR2 are SQVTM and ANQGSEA. For the CDR3, the DNA is TGCAGCGTTGCCCCGATGAGCTCCTACAATGAGCAGTTCTTC. It specifies CSVAPMSSYNEQFF.

The V and J genes are TRBV28 and TRBJ2-3, with 9 bases lining up with TRBD2. Losses at the gene ends were 7 bases for V and 5 bases for J; bases not matched to a gene: 13. This CDR3 is built from 16 residues. Germline CDR1 and CDR2: MDHEN and SYDVKM. In DNA, the CDR3 is TGTGCCAGCACCCCACCGCGGGGGGGCCCGCGAGATACGCAGTATTTT. This sequence encodes CASTPPRGGPRDTQYF.

The chain is built from TRBV6-6 and TRBJ2-1, with 9 bases fitting TRBD2. V lost 8 bases and J lost 10; bases outside the gene matches: 3. This CDR3 comprises 11 residues. CDR1 MNHNY and CDR2 SVGAGI come from the germline V gene (reference sequence). CDR3 in amino acids: CASVAGVEQFF. The CDR3, as DNA: TGTGCCAGCGTAGCGGGAGTGGAGCAGTTCTTC.

This clonotype was counted only a few times. The chain carries TRBV27 and TRBJ2-3; TRBD1 matches 7 bases. With 1 base clipped from V and 2 bases from J, the junction kept 12 bases outside the gene matches. CDR1 is MNHEY and CDR2 is SMNVEV in the germline V gene (reference sequence). The length of the CDR3 is 18 residues. The DNA for the CDR3 is TGTGCCAGCAGTTTATTAGCCCCTCGAGGGGGCGACACAGATACGCAGTATTTT. Residues: CASSLLAPRGGDTDTQYF.

This chain connects TRBV7-2 to TRBJ2-2, with D hard to call. Looked up from germline, CDR1 is SGHTA and CDR2 is FQGNSA. Trimming took off 5 bases at V and 6 bases at J, with 10 bases between the two ends. CDR3 length: 13 residues. CDR3 region: CASSQSTSGELFF. The CDR3 nucleotides read TGTGCCAGCAGCCAATCGACATCCGGGGAGCTGTTTTTT.

The CDR3 sequence: CASSKGVAGGVNEQFF. DNA for the CDR3: TGCGCCAGCTCCAAAGGCGTAGCGGGGGGCGTCAATGAGCAGTTCTTC. The chain joins TRBV5-1 to TRBJ2-1, with TRBD2 matching 10 bases. J gave up 6 bases and V 7 bases, and 13 bases lay outside the gene matches. The CDR3 extends over 16 amino acids. Germline values: CDR1 SGHRS, CDR2 YFSETQ.

Only a few counts were recorded for this clonotype. This chain joins TRBV9 and TRBJ2-5, with a possible D match to TRBD2 (6 bases). V lost 0 bases and J lost 1, with 13 bases in between. The CDR3 runs 16 residues. Germline-derived CDR1 and CDR2 are SGDLS and YYNGEE. The CDR3 coding sequence is TGTGCCAGCAGCGTAGCTGTAGCGGCAGCCCAAGAGACCCAGTACTTC. Translated: CASSVAVAAAQETQYF.

This clonotype showed up many times. J is TRBJ1-4 and V is TRBV12-3 or TRBV12-4; D ambiguous. This CDR3 has 14 amino acids. The V end lost 1 base, the J end lost 7 bases, and 10 bases lay between the germline ends. The CDR3 protein is CASSLERTTEKLFF. In DNA, the CDR3 is TGTGCCAGCAGTTTAGAAAGAACCACTGAAAAACTGTTTTTT.

The chain carries TRBV5-6 and TRBJ1-2; D unresolved. The V gene's germline CDR1 is SGHDT and CDR2 YYEEEE. The V and J ends lost 4 bases and 8 bases respectively, with 18 bases between them. CDR3 size: 14 residues. The CDR3 DNA is TGTGCCAGCAGCCCGACGTCCGCACCGCCCGGCTACACCTTC. Its translation: CASSPTSAPPGYTF. The full variable domain, with the rest looked up from reference TRBV5-6 and TRBJ1-2, is DAGVTQSPTHLIKTRGQQVTLRCSPKSGHDTVSWYQQALGQGPQFIFQYYEEEERQRGNFPDRFSGHQFPNYSSELNVNALLLGDSALYLCASSPTSAPPGYTFGSGTRLTVV.

This clonotype has a count of ten or more. The chain links TRBV20-1 to TRBJ2-2; 8 bases are shared with TRBD1. V gave up 0 bases and J gave up 5 bases; unmatched junction bases: 5. The CDR3 spans 15 residues. Germline CDR1 DFQATT, CDR2 SNEGSKA (reference sequence). This chain's CDR3 is CSARDGQGGTGELFF. The CDR3 DNA sequence: TGCAGTGCTAGAGACGGACAGGGTGGGACCGGGGAGCTGTTTTTT.

Many counts were recorded for this clonotype. The chain couples TRBV27 to TRBJ2-1, with D hard to call. Per germline, CDR1 MNHEY and CDR2 SMNVEV (reference sequence). The CDR3 consists of 15 residues. V lost 6 bases, J lost 4 bases, and 16 bases lay in between. The CDR3 nucleotides read TGTGCCAGCAGCCCAGCCGCCGGGCGTTACAATGAGCAGTTCTTC. Amino acid sequence: CASSPAAGRYNEQFF.

Many counts were recorded for this clonotype. This chain joins TRBV18 and TRBJ1-5; the D is unclear. CDR1 KGHSH and CDR2 LQKENI come from the germline V gene. Trimming pared 3 bases from V and 4 bases from J, leaving 13 bases between. The CDR3 covers 15 residues. The CDR3 coding sequence is TGTGCCAGCTCACCTGATACAGAGGGAAATCAGCCCCAGCATTTT. Residues: CASSPDTEGNQPQHF. Combining the CDR3 with reference TRBV18 and TRBJ1-5 gives the whole variable domain NAGVMQNPRHLVRRRGQEARLRCSPMKGHSHVYWYRQLPEEGLKFMVYLQKENIIDESGMPKERFSAEFPKEGPSILRIQQVVRGDSAAYFCASSPDTEGNQPQHFGDGTRLSIL.